This passage covers 3 T cell receptor beta chains from one sample sequenced in a study of blood T cell repertoires in COVID-19. Profiling relied on immunoSEQ multiplex PCR, and the TCRdb table lists in-frame clones only, not all of them. In the table there are fewer than 300,000 clones, approximately 81% of which are singletons. Sequencing was carried out using peripheral blood. These receptors originate from a woman aged 18 to 35 with acute or convalescent COVID-19.

V gene TRBV7-2 combines with J gene TRBJ1-5, with D possibly being TRBD1 (6 bases). The V end lost 1 base, the J end lost 6 bases, and 10 bases lay between the germline ends. The CDR3 runs 14 residues. The V gene's germline CDR1 is SGHTA and CDR2 FQGNSA. CDR3 residues: CASSLGTVFQPQHF. CDR3 coding DNA: TGTGCCAGCAGCTTAGGGACAGTATTTCAGCCCCAGCATTTT. Full variable domain (missing parts from reference TRBV7-2 and TRBJ1-5): GAGVSQSPSNKVTEKGKDVELRCDPISGHTALYWYRQSLGQGLEFLIYFQGNSAPDKSGLPSDRFSAERTGGSVSTLTIQRTQQEDSAVYLCASSLGTVFQPQHFGDGTRLSIL.

The V gene is TRBV6-6, the J gene TRBJ2-1; possibly TRBD2 for D (6 bases). V was pared by 5 bases and J by 2 bases, with 10 bases between. Germline-derived CDR1 and CDR2 are MNHNY and SVGAGI (reference sequence). CDR3 length: 14 residues. This CDR3 reads CASSVEGTYNEQFF. The CDR3 DNA reads as TGTGCCAGCAGTGTGGAGGGAACCTACAATGAGCAGTTCTTC.

The chain joins TRBV10-2 to TRBJ2-2; 8 bases are shared with TRBD2. This CDR3 comprises 15 residues. With V trimmed by 9 bases and J by 1 base, 7 bases remained unmatched. Germline loops: CDR1 WSHSY, CDR2 SAAADI. The CDR3 protein is CASRSGTVNTGELFF. CDR3 nucleotide sequence: TGCGCCAGTCGTAGCGGGACTGTGAACACCGGGGAGCTGTTTTTT.